The next 9 T cell receptor beta chains were all read from a single sample in a study of Graves' ophthalmopathy and Graves' hyperthyroidism. As the template, RNA transcripts were used to amplify TCR beta CDR3 regions. RT-PCR in the first round used HTBI primers; a second-round multiplex PCR followed. TCRdb re-called the multiplex PCR reads with MiXCR, one entry per CDR3 protein. This sample has about 700,000 distinct CDR3 sequences, with approximately 39% found just once. The sequenced sample consisted of peripheral blood. These receptor sequences come from an adult man with Graves' ophthalmopathy.

This clonotype appeared many times. V is TRBV14 and J is TRBJ1-6; the D is unclear. The V gene's germline CDR1 is SGHDN and CDR2 FVKESK. V lost 0 bases, J lost 6 bases, and 15 bases lay in between. This CDR3 has 17 amino acids. CDR3 loop: CASSQDPRARGNSPLHF. In DNA form, the CDR3 reads TGTGCCAGCAGCCAAGATCCAAGGGCCCGGGGTAATTCACCCCTCCACTTT.

This clonotype has more than one count but fewer than ten. The rearrangement uses TRBV10-2 and TRBJ2-2; 12 bases agree with TRBD1. The CDR3 is made up of 18 amino acids. From germline, CDR1 is WSHSY and CDR2 SAAADI. V was clipped by 4 bases and J by 7 bases; unmatched bases: 13. This chain's CDR3 is CASSGGTGGRGRGGELFF. In DNA form, the CDR3 reads TGCGCCAGCAGTGGAGGGACAGGGGGCCGAGGAAGGGGCGGGGAGCTGTTTTTT.

This clonotype showed up just a few times. The rearrangement links TRBV19 to TRBJ2-7, with a possible D match to TRBD2 (5 bases). V lost 3 bases, J lost 4 bases, and 16 bases lay in between. Per germline, CDR1 LNHDA and CDR2 SQIVND (reference sequence). This CDR3 region has 15 residues. The CDR3 coding sequence is TGTGCCAGTAGTATCCGGGGATCCATCCCGTACGAGCAGTACTTC. This gives the protein CASSIRGSIPYEQYF.

As regards this clonotype: In this CDR3 the conserved last residue, phenylalanine or tryptophan, is missing, so a read error is likely. The DNA is left out, because the CDR3 cannot be placed on it with certainty; the CDR3 is given as TCRdb lists it. This chain connects TRBV7-9 to TRBJ1-2; TRBD1, the D gene given by the table, was not confirmed from the DNA. The CDR3 spans 15 amino acids, including both terminal residues. Germline V gene lookup returns CDR1 SEHNR and CDR2 FQNEAQ (reference sequence). This CDR3 reads CASSLGPDGTMATQS.

To note about this clonotype: Just one base apart from a much larger clone, this may be a read error. The CDR3 DNA is TGTGCCAGCAGCTTAGGGCAGGGGTTGGGGACCCAGTACTTC. Amino acid sequence: CASSLGQGLGTQYF. The gene calls are TRBV4-2 and TRBJ2-5; tentative D call: TRBD1 (6 bases). The CDR3 covers 14 residues. Germline loops: CDR1 LGHNA, CDR2 YNFKEQ. V was clipped by 5 bases and J by 7 bases, with 17 bases between them.

The rearrangement joins TRBV9 to TRBJ2-2, with 10 bases aligning to TRBD1. Germline lookup yields CDR1 SGDLS and CDR2 YYNGEE. This CDR3 spans 16 amino acids. Unmatched junction bases numbered 6, after V lost 4 bases and J lost 3 bases. The CDR3 sequence: CASSQLGTGDTGELFF. CDR3 in DNA: TGTGCCAGCAGCCAGTTAGGGACAGGGGACACCGGGGAGCTGTTTTTT.

This clonotype was seen a handful of times. Sequence at one end of the junction differs from germline and may be a read error. The V call is TRBV10-3, the J call TRBJ2-7, with 7 bases that match TRBD1. The CDR3 spans 15 residues. CDR1 and CDR2 (germline): ENHRY, SYGVKD. CDR3 bases: TGTGCCAGCAGTGAAGGTTGGCAGGGGGTCAACGAGCAGTACTTC. Translated: CASSEGWQGVNEQYF.

CDR3 sequence reads: CASTGITSGDTQYF. CDR3 nucleotides: TGTGCCAGCACCGGAATAACCTCGGGAGATACGCAGTATTTT. V gene TRBV2 combines with J gene TRBJ2-3; D not resolved. Germline V gene lookup returns CDR1 SNHLY and CDR2 FYNNEI. The CDR3 length is 14 residues. V dropped 7 bases and J dropped 5 bases, with 16 bases sitting between them.

CDR3 nucleotides: TGTGCCAGCTCACCACCGAGAAGGGTAGGGATGTCTGGGGCCAACGTCCTGACTTTC. This codes for CASSPPRRVGMSGANVLTF. J is TRBJ2-6 and V is TRBV11-2; D call uncertain. The V and J ends lost 8 bases and 1 base respectively, with 24 bases between them. This CDR3 spans 19 amino acids. Germline assignment: CDR1 SGHAT and CDR2 FQNNGV.